This T cell receptor beta chain was observed in a study of response to subunit inactivated influenza vaccine. V lost 4 bases to trimming and J lost 2 bases, with 9 bases between them. Germline V gene data show CDR1 as SGHAT and CDR2 as FQDESV (reference sequence). The CDR3 covers 14 residues. TCRdb independently ran MiXCR on the RT-PCR reads; one entry per CDR3 protein. The top ten clones hold about 3% of a sample with about 540,000 distinct CDR3 sequences, under 30% of them seen once. The same data also contributed to another study, on T cells expressing NK-cell markers. That source reports: Libraries used 5'RACE template switching adding universal primer site and UMIs. Beta-chain profiling covered CD3+CD56+NKG2C+, CD3+CD56+NKG2C- and CD3+CD56-NKG2C+ sorted subsets. CD8+ T cells in six donors included dominant NKG2C+ clonotypes at roughly 1.0-7.0%. Where a handful of donors were concerned, these clonotypes also led the CD3+CD56-NKG2C+ fraction. Whether the expanded NKG2C+ T cell clones recognized HCMV remained unclear.

The rearrangement links TRBV11-1 to TRBJ1-3; D gene ambiguous. Sequenced material: CD4+ T cells sorted from PBMCs, taken about 11 days after vaccination. The origin of this receptor is a man aged 50-59 years who received an inactivated influenza vaccine. CDR3 loop: CASSSTRTGNTIYF. Written as DNA, the CDR3 is TGTGCCAGCAGCTCCACCCGGACTGGAAACACCATATATTTT.